These T cell receptor beta chains were read from a single sample in a study of CD8 T cells in ankylosing spondylitis. TCRdb analysed the 5' RACE reads with MiXCR anew, one entry per CDR3 protein. Of under 950,000 distinct CDR3 sequences listed, under 20% are singletons. Sequencing used blood, either unsorted or a sorted T cell fraction (not recorded which). The receptors here all came from a male donor with ankylosing spondylitis. The CDR3 runs from the conserved cysteine through the conserved F or W. A D gene is named only where the DNA matches it firmly. Rows may omit the clone size; those that give it use once, few, many or a size class.

clone_size,j_call,d_call,v_call,cdr3_nt,cdr3_aa
-,TRBJ2-7,-,TRBV9,TGTGCCAGCAGCGTAGGTCCGGGAACGCTCTACGAGCAGTACTTC,CASSVGPGTLYEQYF
-,TRBJ2-2,-,TRBV5-5,TGTGCCAGCAGGGCAGCCACCGGGGAGCTGTTTTTT,CASRAATGELFF
-,TRBJ1-6,TRBD1,TRBV20-1,TGCAGTGCTAGACAAGACAGGGGAGGTTCACCCCTCCACTTT,CSARQDRGGSPLHF
few,TRBJ1-1,-,TRBV7-3,TGTGCCAGCAGCCCGGTCGAGTTCACTGAAGCTTTCTTT,CASSPVEFTEAFF
few,TRBJ2-3,TRBD1,TRBV27,TGTGCCAGTACCCCACAGGGGGGCCCAGATACGCAGTATTTT,CASTPQGGPDTQYF
few,TRBJ2-1,TRBD2,TRBV5-1,TGCGCCAGCAGCTTGACTATGCGGGGGTTCGGTTATGAGCAGTTCTTC,CASSLTMRGFGYEQFF
-,TRBJ2-2,-,TRBV5-1,TGCGCCAGCAGCTGGAGGGGGGATTCCGGGGAGCTGTTTTTT,CASSWRGDSGELFF
-,TRBJ2-7,TRBD1,TRBV12-3/TRBV12-4,TGTGCCAGCGGGTCTTGGACAGGGGAGGTCGGGCAGTACTTC,CASGSWTGEVGQYF
-,TRBJ2-1,-,TRBV12-3/TRBV12-4,TGTGCCAGCAGTCCACCCTCGGCGGGGAGTTCCTTAGAGCAGTTCTTC,CASSPPSAGSSLEQFF
-,TRBJ2-5,-,TRBV7-9,TGTGCCAGCAGCCGCAGTTGGAGAGGGCGAGAGACCCAGTACTTC,CASSRSWRGRETQYF
few,TRBJ1-2,TRBD1,TRBV5-1,TGCGCCAGCAGCTCCCGGGACAGGGGCCCCCCGAACTATGGCTACACCTTC,CASSSRDRGPPNYGYTF
-,TRBJ1-1,TRBD1,TRBV5-1,TGCGCCAGCAGCGGGGCAGGACAGGGCAACACTGAAGCTTTCTTT,CASSGAGQGNTEAFF
-,TRBJ2-2,TRBD2,TRBV15,TGTGCCACCAGCAGAGGGGCTAGCGGGACGACCGGGGAGCTGTTTTTT,CATSRGASGTTGELFF
-,TRBJ2-7,TRBD2,TRBV6-2/TRBV6-3,TGTGCCAGCAGTTACAGTACGGGAGGGCCCTACGAGCAGTACTTC,CASSYSTGGPYEQYF
few,TRBJ2-7,-,TRBV20-1,TGCAGTGCTAGAGATACCGGGTCCCAAGTGCGTGGAGCGGCGAAGAGTGGTGGTCGAAGTGAGTACTTC,CSARDTGSQVRGAAKSGGRSEYF
-,TRBJ2-1,TRBD2,TRBV20-1,TGCAGTGCTAGAGATCGAGGACTAGCGGGACCCTCCAATGAGCAGTTCTTC,CSARDRGLAGPSNEQFF
-,TRBJ1-5,-,TRBV6-1,TGTGCCAGCTGGGACGGGTCTCTGGGTAGCAATCAGCCCCAGCATTTT,CASWDGSLGSNQPQHF
few,TRBJ1-5,TRBD1,TRBV28,TGTGCCAGCAGTACTTGGACAGGGGGCACCAATCAGCCCCAGCATTTT,CASSTWTGGTNQPQHF
few,TRBJ2-2,TRBD2,TRBV5-8,TGTGCCAGCAGCTATACTAGCGCAAACACCGGGGAGCTGTTTTTT,CASSYTSANTGELFF
-,TRBJ1-4,TRBD1,TRBV28,TGTGCCAGCAGCCGACAGGGGGCGACAACTAATGAAAAACTGTTTTTT,CASSRQGATTNEKLFF
many,TRBJ1-5,-,TRBV7-9,TGTGCCAGCAGTCTAGGGGCCACCAATCAGCCCCAGCATTTT,CASSLGATNQPQHF
-,TRBJ2-6,-,TRBV7-9,TGTGCCAGCAGCTTAGCAGGGGCCATCTCTGGGGCCAACGTCCTGACTTTC,CASSLAGAISGANVLTF
few,TRBJ2-7,-,TRBV21-1,TGTGCCAGCAGGGGACAGGTACACGAGCAGTACTTC,CASRGQVHEQYF
-,TRBJ2-7,-,TRBV28,TGTGCCAGCAGTAGGGACATTACCTACGAGCAGTACTTC,CASSRDITYEQYF
few,TRBJ1-6,TRBD1,TRBV5-1,TGCGCCAGCAGCCCAGGACAGGTGGATTCACCCCTCCACTTT,CASSPGQVDSPLHF
-,TRBJ1-1,-,TRBV5-4,TGTGCCAGCAGCTTTGCCCCTGACACTGAAGCTTTCTTT,CASSFAPDTEAFF
few,TRBJ2-7,-,TRBV9,TGTGCCAGCAGCGTGGGCGGAGAGAGCTCCTACGAGCAGTACTTC,CASSVGGESSYEQYF
few,TRBJ1-2,TRBD1,TRBV29-1,TGCAGCGTCGACAGGGCAGGCTATGGCTACACCTTC,CSVDRAGYGYTF
few,TRBJ2-1,-,TRBV27,TGTGCCAGCAGTTTTAAGGCAGGGGTTCCTATTGAGCAGTTCTTC,CASSFKAGVPIEQFF
few,TRBJ2-7,TRBD2,TRBV20-1,TGCAGTGCCCTGGCTAGCGGTTTGGGCGAGCAGTACTTC,CSALASGLGEQYF
-,TRBJ2-2,TRBD1,TRBV24-1,TGTGCCACCAGTGCTATGGGACAGGGTGCCGGGGAGCTGTTTTTT,CATSAMGQGAGELFF
-,TRBJ2-7,-,TRBV11-2,TGTGCCAGCAGACAACCCGGACGGTCGGTGGAGCAGTACTTC,CASRQPGRSVEQYF
-,TRBJ2-7,TRBD1,TRBV2,TGTGCCAGCAGGACAGGGGGCCACGAGCAGTACTTC,CASRTGGHEQYF
few,TRBJ1-2,-,TRBV20-1,TGCAGTGCCTCCACTATCCTAGCTAACTATGGCTACACCTTC,CSASTILANYGYTF
-,TRBJ2-5,-,TRBV25-1,TGTGCCAGCAGTGAACCTCGAGGGGATCAAGAGACCCAGTACTTC,CASSEPRGDQETQYF
-,TRBJ2-1,-,TRBV14,TGTGCCAGCAGCCCTCTCAGGGGGGGCGGGCAGTTCTTC,CASSPLRGGGQFF
-,TRBJ2-3,TRBD2,TRBV6-1,TGTGCCACCCGACCCCCTAGCGGGGGGGCAGATACGCAGTATTTT,CATRPPSGGADTQYF
-,TRBJ2-7,TRBD1,TRBV20-1,TGCAGTGCTAAAGGGGACAGGGGGTACGAGCAGTACTTC,CSAKGDRGYEQYF
-,TRBJ1-2,TRBD1,TRBV11-2,TGTGCCAGCAGCTTAGTCGGCTTGGGCACAGGGGCCCTCTATGGCTACACCTTC,CASSLVGLGTGALYGYTF